These T cell receptor beta chains were read from a single sample in a study of T cell responses to AZD1222 COVID-19 vaccine. Using immunoSEQ multiplex PCR, the repertoire was profiled, and TCRdb retains in-frame clones only, with some absent. The sample has roughly 110,000 clones; roughly 88% are singletons. The sequencing used peripheral blood, collected on day 0 of AZD1222 vaccination. These receptors were taken from an adult in good health. CDR3s include the opening cysteine and the closing phenylalanine or tryptophan. Fields, in order: clone size, V gene, J gene, D gene, CDR3 protein, CDR3 DNA. A D gene is named only where the DNA matches it firmly. Rows may omit the clone size; those that give it use once, few, many or a size class.

size: NA
V: TRBV5-1
J: TRBJ1-4
D: NA
CDR3: CASSLGVGEKLFF
DNA: TGCGCCAGCAGCTTGGGGGTTGGTGAAAAACTGTTTTTT

size: NA
V: TRBV7-8
J: TRBJ2-1
D: NA
CDR3: CASSPRQDNEQFF
DNA: TGTGCCAGCAGCCCACGACAGGACAATGAGCAGTTCTTC

size: NA
V: TRBV5-1
J: TRBJ1-1
D: TRBD1
CDR3: CASSLGYGDRDTEAFF
DNA: TGCGCCAGCAGCTTGGGGTACGGGGACAGAGACACTGAAGCTTTCTTT

size: NA
V: TRBV2
J: TRBJ1-1
D: NA
CDR3: CASREDSQGKAFF
DNA: TGTGCCAGCAGGGAAGATAGCCAAGGGAAGGCTTTCTTT

size: NA
V: TRBV10-2
J: TRBJ1-1
D: NA
CDR3: CASSDRGINTEAFF
DNA: TGCGCCAGCAGTGATAGAGGCATAAACACTGAAGCTTTCTTT

size: NA
V: TRBV20-1
J: TRBJ2-7
D: NA
CDR3: CSASGWYEQYF
DNA: TGCAGTGCTTCGGGGTGGTACGAGCAGTACTTC

size: NA
V: TRBV6-5
J: TRBJ1-3
D: NA
CDR3: CASTHQGTGNTIYF
DNA: TGTGCCAGCACCCACCAGGGAACTGGAAACACCATATATTTT

size: NA
V: TRBV13
J: TRBJ2-7
D: NA
CDR3: CASSLGSGDPIWGDF
DNA: TGTGCCAGCAGCTTAGGTTCGGGGGACCCGATCTGGGGGGACTTC

size: NA
V: TRBV6-2/TRBV6-3
J: TRBJ1-2
D: NA
CDR3: CASSPLGATAYGYTF
DNA: TGTGCCAGCAGTCCCTTAGGGGCCACTGCTTATGGCTACACCTTC

size: NA
V: TRBV5-6
J: TRBJ2-1
D: TRBD2
CDR3: CASSLARTSVNEQFF
DNA: TGTGCCAGCAGCTTGGCGAGGACTAGCGTTAATGAGCAGTTCTTC

size: NA
V: TRBV28
J: TRBJ1-2
D: TRBD1
CDR3: CASSFGRQGARGYTF
DNA: TGTGCCAGCAGTTTTGGGAGACAGGGGGCGCGAGGCTACACCTTC

size: NA
V: TRBV28
J: TRBJ2-3
D: NA
CDR3: CASSLVGQGSTDTQYF
DNA: TGTGCCAGCAGTTTAGTCGGGCAGGGGAGCACAGATACGCAGTATTTT

size: NA
V: TRBV15
J: TRBJ2-5
D: TRBD2
CDR3: CATSRVSGGETQYF
DNA: TGTGCCACCAGCAGAGTAAGCGGGGGAGAGACCCAGTACTTC

size: NA
V: TRBV9
J: TRBJ2-2
D: NA
CDR3: CASSPTGNTGELFF
DNA: TGTGCCAGCAGCCCGACAGGGAACACCGGGGAGCTGTTTTTT

size: NA
V: TRBV28
J: TRBJ1-5
D: NA
CDR3: CASRLQVSNQPQHF
DNA: TGTGCCAGCAGACTACAGGTTAGCAATCAGCCCCAGCATTTT

size: NA
V: TRBV5-4
J: TRBJ2-3
D: NA
CDR3: CASSLSEGIDTQYF
DNA: TGTGCCAGCAGCTTGTCGGAGGGAATCGATACGCAGTATTTT

size: once
V: TRBV15
J: TRBJ1-6
D: NA
CDR3: CATSPIEGFNSPLHF
DNA: TGTGCCACCAGCCCCATTGAGGGGTTTAATTCACCCCTCCACTTT

size: NA
V: TRBV19
J: TRBJ1-2
D: NA
CDR3: CASSIRAFNYGYTF
DNA: TGTGCCAGTAGTATCCGGGCCTTTAACTATGGCTACACCTTC

size: NA
V: TRBV4-2
J: TRBJ1-1
D: TRBD1
CDR3: CASSQSPDRVEAFF
DNA: TGTGCCAGCAGCCAATCCCCCGACAGGGTCGAAGCTTTCTTT

size: NA
V: TRBV7-6
J: TRBJ1-3
D: NA
CDR3: CASSSWNSGNTIYF
DNA: TGTGCCAGCAGCTCCTGGAACTCTGGAAACACCATATATTTT

size: NA
V: TRBV28
J: TRBJ1-1
D: NA
CDR3: CASTQRRVTEAFF
DNA: TGTGCCAGCACCCAAAGGAGGGTCACTGAAGCTTTCTTT

size: NA
V: TRBV5-1
J: TRBJ2-1
D: NA
CDR3: CASSSSGSYNEQFF
DNA: TGCGCCAGCAGCTCCTCAGGCTCCTACAATGAGCAGTTCTTC

size: NA
V: TRBV27
J: TRBJ2-2
D: TRBD2
CDR3: CASSFLAGGFGTGELFF
DNA: TGTGCCAGCAGTTTTCTAGCGGGAGGGTTCGGCACCGGGGAGCTGTTTTTT

size: NA
V: TRBV19
J: TRBJ2-1
D: NA
CDR3: CASRAYNEQFF
DNA: TGTGCCAGTAGGGCTTACAATGAGCAGTTCTTC

size: NA
V: TRBV6-5
J: TRBJ2-7
D: NA
CDR3: CATQEAWLPYEQYF
DNA: TGTGCCACCCAAGAAGCTTGGCTCCCCTACGAGCAGTACTTC

size: NA
V: TRBV7-2
J: TRBJ2-3
D: TRBD2
CDR3: CASRQTSGRADTQYF
DNA: TGTGCCAGCAGGCAGACTAGCGGGAGGGCAGATACGCAGTATTTT

size: once
V: TRBV10-2
J: TRBJ2-2
D: TRBD2
CDR3: CASSEVSGGTGELFF
DNA: TGCGCCAGCAGTGAAGTTAGCGGGGGTACCGGGGAGCTGTTTTTT

size: NA
V: TRBV5-5
J: TRBJ2-7
D: TRBD1
CDR3: CASSLGSTGQGEQYF
DNA: TGTGCCAGCAGCTTGGGGTCGACAGGGCAGGGGGAGCAGTACTTC

size: once
V: TRBV10-3
J: TRBJ1-2
D: NA
CDR3: CAISESRYGYTF
DNA: TGTGCCATCAGTGAGTCGCGGTATGGCTACACCTTC

size: NA
V: TRBV28
J: TRBJ2-4
D: TRBD2
CDR3: CASRTSAKNIQYF
DNA: TGTGCCAGCAGGACTAGCGCCAAAAACATTCAGTACTTC

size: NA
V: TRBV6-2/TRBV6-3
J: TRBJ2-5
D: TRBD2
CDR3: CASSSGSGSVETQYF
DNA: TGTGCCAGCAGTTCCGGGAGCGGGAGTGTGGAGACCCAGTACTTC

size: NA
V: TRBV6-5
J: TRBJ1-2
D: NA
CDR3: CASTPGTVYGYTF
DNA: TGTGCCAGCACCCCCGGGACTGTATATGGCTACACCTTC

size: NA
V: TRBV29-1
J: TRBJ1-2
D: NA
CDR3: CSATVGVRYGYTF
DNA: TGCAGCGCCACGGTGGGGGTGAGGTATGGCTACACCTTC

size: few
V: TRBV5-1
J: TRBJ2-7
D: TRBD1
CDR3: CASSLVTGDYEQYF
DNA: TGCGCCAGCAGCTTGGTGACAGGGGACTACGAGCAGTACTTC

size: NA
V: TRBV27
J: TRBJ2-7
D: TRBD1
CDR3: CASGTGTGVDEQYF
DNA: TGTGCCAGCGGAACCGGGACAGGGGTAGACGAGCAGTACTTC

size: NA
V: TRBV4-1
J: TRBJ2-7
D: NA
CDR3: CASGYSGQAYEQYF
DNA: TGCGCCAGTGGATATAGCGGCCAAGCCTACGAGCAGTACTTC

size: NA
V: TRBV6-2/TRBV6-3
J: TRBJ2-4
D: NA
CDR3: CASSYGVSGIQYF
DNA: TGTGCCAGCAGTTATGGCGTATCGGGCATTCAGTACTTC

size: few
V: TRBV2
J: TRBJ1-5
D: NA
CDR3: CASSDGSNQPQHF
DNA: TGTGCCAGCAGTGACGGGAGCAATCAGCCCCAGCATTTT

size: NA
V: TRBV24-1
J: TRBJ2-7
D: NA
CDR3: CATSDEGLEQYF
DNA: TGTGCCACCAGTGATGAAGGTCTTGAGCAGTACTTC

size: NA
V: TRBV18
J: TRBJ2-7
D: NA
CDR3: CASSPARVYEQYF
DNA: TGTGCCAGCTCACCAGCCAGGGTCTACGAGCAGTACTTC

size: NA
V: TRBV5-1
J: TRBJ2-5
D: NA
CDR3: CASSLLFETQYF
DNA: TGCGCCAGCAGCTTGTTATTCGAGACCCAGTACTTC

size: NA
V: TRBV6-6
J: TRBJ2-1
D: NA
CDR3: CASTQGNFEQFF
DNA: TGTGCCAGCACTCAGGGTAATTTTGAGCAGTTCTTC

size: once
V: TRBV29-1
J: TRBJ2-2
D: NA
CDR3: CSAGRTENTGELFF
DNA: TGCAGCGCGGGGAGGACAGAGAACACCGGGGAGCTGTTTTTT

size: NA
V: TRBV9
J: TRBJ2-7
D: TRBD1
CDR3: CASSPSTGLYEQYF
DNA: TGTGCCAGCAGCCCCTCGACAGGGTTGTACGAGCAGTACTTC

size: NA
V: TRBV11-2
J: TRBJ2-2
D: NA
CDR3: CASSLVPAPYTGELFF
DNA: TGTGCCAGCAGCTTAGTGCCCGCTCCATACACCGGGGAGCTGTTTTTT

size: NA
V: TRBV6-1
J: TRBJ1-2
D: TRBD1
CDR3: CASSEGVGRGKNGYTF
DNA: TGTGCCAGCAGTGAAGGGGTTGGCAGGGGGAAAAATGGCTACACCTTC

size: NA
V: TRBV27
J: TRBJ1-5
D: TRBD1
CDR3: CASSPLTGLGSNQPQHF
DNA: TGTGCCAGCAGTCCCCTGACAGGGTTAGGTAGCAATCAGCCCCAGCATTTT